This T cell receptor beta chain was profiled in a study of long-term antiretroviral therapy in people with HIV. Overall study findings and caveats: Post-treatment diversity went higher with ART but stayed below transplant donor controls. Controls had broader CDR3 length ranges than HIV repertoires did.

Remarks on this clone: The antigen is not known.

At survey level, the immunoSEQ assay was run in its v3.0 version. The repertoire was sequenced with immunoSEQ multiplex PCR; TCRdb's copy has only in-frame clones and lacks some. The data contain just under 20,000 clones, 80% to 90% of them singletons. The TCR was taken from a man aged 18 to 29 with HIV. The material sequenced was unsorted PBMCs, taken 2.1 years after starting antiretroviral therapy.

CDR3 region: CASSLGRGGSRSYEQYF. CDR3 sequence (DNA): TGTGCCAGCAGCCTCGGCCGGGGCGGGAGCCGTTCCTACGAGCAGTACTTC. This chain connects TRBV7-9 to TRBJ2-7, with 7 nucleotides matching TRBD2. V trimming: 5 bases; J trimming: 1 base; junction bases outside the gene matches: 14. CDR3 length: 17 residues. Germline V CDR1 and CDR2: SEHNR, FQNEAQ (reference sequence).